Included here is one TCR beta chain sequence, with context. The sample belongs to a study of T cell responses to AZD1222 COVID-19 vaccine. Assay used: immunoSEQ multiplex PCR; TCRdb lists only in-frame clones, some missing. Of roughly 150,000 clones listed, 88% are singletons. The CDR3 consists of 15 residues. V dropped 2 bases and J dropped 2 bases, with 12 bases sitting between them. Germline V gene data show CDR1 as MRHNA and CDR2 as SNTAGT. Specimen: peripheral blood, collected on day 0 of AZD1222 vaccination. The receptor was isolated from an adult in good health. The chain uses TRBV6-4 and TRBJ1-2; D not certain. For the CDR3, the DNA is TGTGCCAGCAGTGACACCCACGGGGTCAACTATGGCTACACCTTC. This translates into CASSDTHGVNYGYTF.